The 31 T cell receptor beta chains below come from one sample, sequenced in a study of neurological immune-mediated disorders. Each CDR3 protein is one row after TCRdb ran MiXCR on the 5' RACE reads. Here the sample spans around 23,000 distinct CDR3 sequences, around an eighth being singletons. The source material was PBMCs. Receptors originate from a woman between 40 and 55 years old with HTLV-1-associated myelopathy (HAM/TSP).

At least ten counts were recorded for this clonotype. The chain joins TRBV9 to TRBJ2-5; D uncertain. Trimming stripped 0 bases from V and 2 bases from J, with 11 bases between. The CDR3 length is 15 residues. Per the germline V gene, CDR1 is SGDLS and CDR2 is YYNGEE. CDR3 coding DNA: TGTGCCAGCAGCGTAGATACGGTTCCTCAAGAGACCCAGTACTTC. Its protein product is CASSVDTVPQETQYF.

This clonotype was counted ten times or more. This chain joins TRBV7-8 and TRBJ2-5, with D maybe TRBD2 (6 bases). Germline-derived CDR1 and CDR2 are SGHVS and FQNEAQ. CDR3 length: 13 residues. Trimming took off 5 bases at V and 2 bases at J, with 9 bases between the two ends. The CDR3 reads CASSQAGQETQYF. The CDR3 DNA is TGTGCCAGCAGCCAGGCGGGACAAGAGACCCAGTACTTC.

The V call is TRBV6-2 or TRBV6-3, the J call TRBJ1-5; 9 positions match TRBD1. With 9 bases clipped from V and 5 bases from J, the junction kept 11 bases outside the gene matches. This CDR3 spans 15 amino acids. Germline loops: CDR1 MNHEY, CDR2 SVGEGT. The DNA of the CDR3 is TGTGCCAGTATAAACGGACAGGGGAGATATCAGCCCCAGCATTTT. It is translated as CASINGQGRYQPQHF.

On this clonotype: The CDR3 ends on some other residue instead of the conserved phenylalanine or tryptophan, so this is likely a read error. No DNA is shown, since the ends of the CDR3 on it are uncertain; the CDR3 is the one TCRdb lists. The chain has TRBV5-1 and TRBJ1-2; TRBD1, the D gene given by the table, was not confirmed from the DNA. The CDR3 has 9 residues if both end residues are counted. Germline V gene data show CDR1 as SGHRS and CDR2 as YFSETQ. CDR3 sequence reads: CASSLETGT.

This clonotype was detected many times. The CDR3 DNA sequence: TGCAGTGCTCATCCAGGGAATGAAAAACTGTTTTTT. Protein product: CSAHPGNEKLFF. The V call is TRBV20-1, the J call TRBJ1-4, with D tentatively TRBD1 (5 bases). V lost 5 bases, J lost 5 bases, and 9 bases lay in between. Per the germline V gene, CDR1 is DFQATT and CDR2 is SNEGSKA (reference sequence). The CDR3 extends over 12 amino acids.

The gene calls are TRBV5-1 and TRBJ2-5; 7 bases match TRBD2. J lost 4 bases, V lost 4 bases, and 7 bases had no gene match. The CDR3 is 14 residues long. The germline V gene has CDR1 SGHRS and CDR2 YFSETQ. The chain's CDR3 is CASSGGSSGETQYF. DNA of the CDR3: TGCGCCAGCAGCGGCGGATCTAGCGGAGAGACCCAGTACTTC.

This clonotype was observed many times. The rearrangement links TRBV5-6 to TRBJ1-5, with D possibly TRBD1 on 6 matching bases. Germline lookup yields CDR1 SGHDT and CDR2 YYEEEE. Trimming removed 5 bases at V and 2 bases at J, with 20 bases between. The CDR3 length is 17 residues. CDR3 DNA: TGTGCCAGCAGGAAAGCCGGGGGGGGCTGGGGCAATCAGCCCCAGCATTTT. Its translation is CASRKAGGGWGNQPQHF.

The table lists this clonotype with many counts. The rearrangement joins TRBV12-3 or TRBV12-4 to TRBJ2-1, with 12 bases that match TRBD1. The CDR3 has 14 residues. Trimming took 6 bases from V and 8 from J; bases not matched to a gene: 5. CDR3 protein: CASRGTGGIDEQFF. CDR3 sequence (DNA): TGTGCCAGCAGGGGGACAGGGGGCATCGATGAGCAGTTCTTC.

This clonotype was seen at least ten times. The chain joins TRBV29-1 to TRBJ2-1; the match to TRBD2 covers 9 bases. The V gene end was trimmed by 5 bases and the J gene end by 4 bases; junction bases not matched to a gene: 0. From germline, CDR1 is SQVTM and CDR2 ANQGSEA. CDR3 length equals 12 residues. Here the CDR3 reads CSVTSGYNEQFF. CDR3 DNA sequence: TGCAGCGTTACTAGCGGGTACAATGAGCAGTTCTTC.

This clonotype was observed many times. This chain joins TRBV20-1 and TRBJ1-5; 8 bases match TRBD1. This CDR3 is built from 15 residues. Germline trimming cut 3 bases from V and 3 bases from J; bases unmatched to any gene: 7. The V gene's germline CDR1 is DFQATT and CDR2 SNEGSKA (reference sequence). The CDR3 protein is CSASANRGYNQPQHF. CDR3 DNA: TGCAGTGCTAGCGCCAACAGGGGGTACAATCAGCCCCAGCATTTT.

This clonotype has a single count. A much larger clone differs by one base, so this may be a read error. The CDR3: CASSLEQITNYGYTF. DNA of the CDR3: TGCGCCAGCAGCTTGGAACAGATCACTAACTATGGCTACACCTTC. The gene calls are TRBV5-1 and TRBJ1-2; D unclear. The germline V gene encodes CDR1 SGHRS and CDR2 YFSETQ. The CDR3 has 15 residues. V lost 0 bases and J 0 bases, leaving 9 bases between the germline ends.

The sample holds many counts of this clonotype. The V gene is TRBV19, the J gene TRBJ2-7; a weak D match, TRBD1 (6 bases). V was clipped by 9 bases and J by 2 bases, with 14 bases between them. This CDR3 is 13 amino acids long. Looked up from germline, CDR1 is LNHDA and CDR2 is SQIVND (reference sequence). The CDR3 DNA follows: TGTGCCAGGATTACAGGGTACCCCTACGAGCAGTACGTC. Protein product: CARITGYPYEQYV.

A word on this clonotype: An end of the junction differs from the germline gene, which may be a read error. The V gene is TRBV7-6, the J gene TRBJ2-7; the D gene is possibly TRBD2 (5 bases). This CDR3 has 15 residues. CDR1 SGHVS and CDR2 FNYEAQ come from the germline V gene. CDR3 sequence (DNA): TGTGCCAGCAGCTTAGAGGATTCAGGACTCTACGATCAGTACTTC. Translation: CASSLEDSGLYDQYF. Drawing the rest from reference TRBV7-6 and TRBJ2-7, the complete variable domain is GAGVSQSPRYKVTKRGQDVALRCDPISGHVSLYWYRQALGQGPEFLTYFNYEAQQDKSGLPNDRFSAERPEGSISTLTIQRTEQRDSAMYRCASSLEDSGLYDQYFGPGTRLTVT.

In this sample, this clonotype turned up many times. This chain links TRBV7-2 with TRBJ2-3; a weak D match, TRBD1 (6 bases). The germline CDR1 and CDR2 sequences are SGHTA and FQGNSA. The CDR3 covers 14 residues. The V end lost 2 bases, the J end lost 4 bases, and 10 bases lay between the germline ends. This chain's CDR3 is CASSLRGWADTQYF. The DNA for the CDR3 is TGTGCCAGCAGCTTAAGGGGGTGGGCAGATACGCAGTATTTT.

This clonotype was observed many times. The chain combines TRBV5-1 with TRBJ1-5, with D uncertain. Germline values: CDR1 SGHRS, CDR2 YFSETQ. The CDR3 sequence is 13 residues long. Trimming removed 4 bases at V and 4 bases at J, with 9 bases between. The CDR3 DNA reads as TGCGCCAGCAGCCCGACGGGGAATCAGCCCCAGCATTTT. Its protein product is CASSPTGNQPQHF.

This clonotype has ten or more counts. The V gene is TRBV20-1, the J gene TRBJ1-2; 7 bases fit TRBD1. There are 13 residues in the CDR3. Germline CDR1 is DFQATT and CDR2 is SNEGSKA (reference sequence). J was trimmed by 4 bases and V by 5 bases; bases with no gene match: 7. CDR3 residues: CSARDSVSYGYTF. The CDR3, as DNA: TGCAGTGCTCGGGACAGTGTCTCCTATGGCTACACCTTC.

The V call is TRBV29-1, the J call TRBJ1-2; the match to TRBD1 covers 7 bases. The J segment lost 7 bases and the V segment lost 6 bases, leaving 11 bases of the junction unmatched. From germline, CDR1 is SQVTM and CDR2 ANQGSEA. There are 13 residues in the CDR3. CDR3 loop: CSVKTGRRGGYTF. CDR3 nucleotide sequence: TGCAGCGTGAAGACAGGGCGGAGAGGTGGCTACACCTTC.

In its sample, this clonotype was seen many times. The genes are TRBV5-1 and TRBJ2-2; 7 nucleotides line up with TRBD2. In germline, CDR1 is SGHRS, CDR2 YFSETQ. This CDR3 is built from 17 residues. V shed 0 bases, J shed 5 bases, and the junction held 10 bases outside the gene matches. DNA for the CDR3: TGCGCCAGCAGCTTGGATGTTATCGGGACTACTACCGGGGAGCTGTTTTTT. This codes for CASSLDVIGTTTGELFF. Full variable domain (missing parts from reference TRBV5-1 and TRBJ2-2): KAGVTQTPRYLIKTRGQQVTLSCSPISGHRSVSWYQQTPGQGLQFLFEYFSETQRNKGNFPGRFSGRQFSNSRSEMNVSTLELGDSALYLCASSLDVIGTTTGELFFGEGSRLTVL.

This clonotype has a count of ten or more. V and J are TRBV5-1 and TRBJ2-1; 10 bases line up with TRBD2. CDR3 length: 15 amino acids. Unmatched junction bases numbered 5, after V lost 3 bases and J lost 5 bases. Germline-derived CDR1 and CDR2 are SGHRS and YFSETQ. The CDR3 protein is CASSYLAGVNNEQFF. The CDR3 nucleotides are TGCGCCAGCAGCTATCTAGCGGGGGTGAACAATGAGCAGTTCTTC. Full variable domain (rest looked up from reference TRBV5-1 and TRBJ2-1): KAGVTQTPRYLIKTRGQQVTLSCSPISGHRSVSWYQQTPGQGLQFLFEYFSETQRNKGNFPGRFSGRQFSNSRSEMNVSTLELGDSALYLCASSYLAGVNNEQFFGPGTRLTVL.

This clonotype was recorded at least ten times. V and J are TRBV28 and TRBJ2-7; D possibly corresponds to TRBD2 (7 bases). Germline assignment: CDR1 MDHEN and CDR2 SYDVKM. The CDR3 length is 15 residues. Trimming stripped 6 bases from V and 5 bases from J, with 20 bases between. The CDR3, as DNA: TGTGCCAGCAGAACATCCGGGGGGCCCCAAAACGAGCAGTACTTC. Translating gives CASRTSGGPQNEQYF.

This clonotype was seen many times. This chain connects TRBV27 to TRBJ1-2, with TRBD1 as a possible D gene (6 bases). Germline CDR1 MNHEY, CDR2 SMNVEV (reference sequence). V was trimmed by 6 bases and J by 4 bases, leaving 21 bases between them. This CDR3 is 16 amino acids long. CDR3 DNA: TGTGCCAGCAGCCAGGCCGGGACACCACTAGGCTATGGCTACACCTTC. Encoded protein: CASSQAGTPLGYGYTF.

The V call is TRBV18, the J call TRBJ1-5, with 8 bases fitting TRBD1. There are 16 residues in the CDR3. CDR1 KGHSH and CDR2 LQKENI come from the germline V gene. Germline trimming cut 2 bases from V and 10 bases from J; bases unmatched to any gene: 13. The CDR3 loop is CASSPSTGTGDRPQHF. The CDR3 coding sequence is TGTGCCAGCTCACCATCCACCGGGACAGGAGATCGACCCCAGCATTTT.

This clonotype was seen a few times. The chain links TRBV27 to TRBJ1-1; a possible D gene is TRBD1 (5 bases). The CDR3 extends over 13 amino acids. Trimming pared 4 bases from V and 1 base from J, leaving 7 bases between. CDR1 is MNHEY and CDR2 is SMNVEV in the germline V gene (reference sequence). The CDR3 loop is CASSWGGNTEAFF. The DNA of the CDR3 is TGTGCCAGCAGTTGGGGGGGGAACACTGAAGCTTTCTTT.

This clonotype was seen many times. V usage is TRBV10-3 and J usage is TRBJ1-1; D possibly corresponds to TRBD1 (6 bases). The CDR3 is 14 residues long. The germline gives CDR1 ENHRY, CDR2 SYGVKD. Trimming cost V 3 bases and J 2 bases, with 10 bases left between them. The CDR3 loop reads CAISDRQANTEAFF. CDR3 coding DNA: TGTGCCATCAGTGATAGACAGGCCAACACTGAAGCTTTCTTT.

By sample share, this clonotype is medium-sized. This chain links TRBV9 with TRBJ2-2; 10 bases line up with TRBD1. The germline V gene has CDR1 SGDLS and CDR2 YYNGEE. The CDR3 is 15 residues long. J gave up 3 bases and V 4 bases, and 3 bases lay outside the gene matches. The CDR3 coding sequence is TGTGCCAGCAGCATGACAGGGGGCTACACCGGGGAGCTGTTTTTT. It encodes CASSMTGGYTGELFF.

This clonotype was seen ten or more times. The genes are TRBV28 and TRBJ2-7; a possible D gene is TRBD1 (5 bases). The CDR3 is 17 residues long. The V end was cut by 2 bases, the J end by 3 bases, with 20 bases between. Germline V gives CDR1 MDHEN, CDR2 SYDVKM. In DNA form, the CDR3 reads TGTGCCAGCAGTTTAAGGGGTCAGGGCAGATTACACTACGAGCAGTACTTC. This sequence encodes CASSLRGQGRLHYEQYF.

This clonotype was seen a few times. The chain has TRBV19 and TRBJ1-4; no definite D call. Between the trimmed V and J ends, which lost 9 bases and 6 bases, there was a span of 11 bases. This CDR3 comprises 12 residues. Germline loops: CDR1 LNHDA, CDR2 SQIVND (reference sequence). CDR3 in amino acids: CASLGSYEKLFF. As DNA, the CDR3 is TGTGCCAGCCTTGGGAGTTATGAAAAACTGTTTTTT.

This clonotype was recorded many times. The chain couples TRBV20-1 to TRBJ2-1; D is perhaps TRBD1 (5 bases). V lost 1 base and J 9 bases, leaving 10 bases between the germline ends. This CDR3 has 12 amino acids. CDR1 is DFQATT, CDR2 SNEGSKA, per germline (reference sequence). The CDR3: CSARASQGEQFF. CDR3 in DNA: TGCAGTGCTAGAGCCTCCCAGGGTGAGCAGTTCTTC.

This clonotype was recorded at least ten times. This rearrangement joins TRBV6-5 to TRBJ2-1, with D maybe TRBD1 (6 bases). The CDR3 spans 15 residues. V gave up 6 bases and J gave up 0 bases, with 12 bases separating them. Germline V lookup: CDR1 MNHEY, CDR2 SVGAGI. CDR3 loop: CASRPTGNSYNEQFF. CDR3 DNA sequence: TGTGCCAGCAGGCCAACAGGGAACTCCTACAATGAGCAGTTCTTC.

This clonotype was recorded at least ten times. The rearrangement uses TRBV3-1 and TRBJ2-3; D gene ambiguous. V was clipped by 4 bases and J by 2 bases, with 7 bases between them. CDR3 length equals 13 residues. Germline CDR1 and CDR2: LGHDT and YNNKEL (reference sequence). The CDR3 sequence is CASSPANTDTQYF. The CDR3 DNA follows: TGTGCCAGCAGCCCGGCTAACACAGATACGCAGTATTTT.

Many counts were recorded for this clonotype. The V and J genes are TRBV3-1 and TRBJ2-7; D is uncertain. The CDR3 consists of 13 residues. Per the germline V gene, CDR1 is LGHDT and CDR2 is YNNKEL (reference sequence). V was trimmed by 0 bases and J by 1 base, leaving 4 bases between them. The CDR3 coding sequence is TGTGCCAGCAGCCAAGATAGATCCTACGAGCAGTACTTC. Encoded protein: CASSQDRSYEQYF.